A selection of T cell receptor beta chains follows, all from one sample in a study of spatial heterogeneity in lung cancer. TCRdb processed the 5' RACE reads anew with MiXCR; each CDR3 protein has one entry. The sample records some 15,000 distinct CDR3 sequences, under 8% being singletons. Sequenced here: lung tumor tissue, sampled at surgery. The receptors originated from a male donor with early-stage non-small cell lung cancer. The CDR3 runs from the conserved cysteine through the conserved F or W. The order of the fields is V gene, clone size, D gene, J gene, CDR3 protein, CDR3 DNA. A D gene is named only where the DNA matches it firmly. Size is stated for part of the rows, as once, few or many counts, or as a class when the clone is expanded.

v_call: TRBV7-8
clone_size: -
d_call: -
j_call: TRBJ2-5
cdr3_aa: CASSYTGDQETQYF
cdr3_nt: TGTGCCAGCAGCTATACAGGAGACCAAGAGACCCAGTACTTC

v_call: TRBV5-6
clone_size: few
d_call: -
j_call: TRBJ2-2
cdr3_aa: CASSTRQFSNTGELFF
cdr3_nt: TGTGCCAGCAGCACAAGACAGTTCTCGAACACCGGGGAGCTGTTTTTT

v_call: TRBV20-1
clone_size: many
d_call: TRBD2
j_call: TRBJ2-7
cdr3_aa: CSASPTSGNWGEQYF
cdr3_nt: TGCAGTGCTTCACCAACTAGCGGGAATTGGGGCGAGCAGTACTTC

v_call: TRBV7-2
clone_size: many
d_call: TRBD2
j_call: TRBJ2-7
cdr3_aa: CASSLIAGGPHEQYF
cdr3_nt: TGTGCCAGCAGCCTCATAGCGGGAGGGCCCCACGAGCAGTACTTC

v_call: TRBV7-2
clone_size: many
d_call: -
j_call: TRBJ1-2
cdr3_aa: CASSLQPNYGYTF
cdr3_nt: TGTGCCAGCAGCTTACAACCCAACTATGGCTACACCTTC

v_call: TRBV11-3
clone_size: few
d_call: TRBD1
j_call: TRBJ2-5
cdr3_aa: CASSWGQGQTQYF
cdr3_nt: TGTGCCAGCAGCTGGGGACAGGGGCAGACCCAGTACTTC

v_call: TRBV20-1
clone_size: many
d_call: -
j_call: TRBJ2-6
cdr3_aa: CSARIYDSGANVLTF
cdr3_nt: TGCAGTGCTAGAATCTACGACTCTGGGGCCAACGTCCTGACTTTC

v_call: TRBV20-1
clone_size: many
d_call: TRBD2
j_call: TRBJ2-1
cdr3_aa: CSARPGLAGQSEQFF
cdr3_nt: TGCAGTGCTAGACCCGGACTAGCGGGACAGAGTGAGCAGTTCTTC

v_call: TRBV9
clone_size: few
d_call: TRBD1
j_call: TRBJ1-4
cdr3_aa: CASSVGTVENEKLFF
cdr3_nt: TGTGCCAGCAGCGTCGGGACAGTAGAGAATGAAAAACTGTTTTTT

v_call: TRBV2
clone_size: -
d_call: TRBD2
j_call: TRBJ2-3
cdr3_aa: CASTLTSGPTDTQYF
cdr3_nt: TGTGCCAGCACCCTGACTAGCGGACCCACAGATACGCAGTATTTT

v_call: TRBV5-1
clone_size: many
d_call: TRBD2
j_call: TRBJ2-7
cdr3_aa: CASSLGAGGTGYEQYF
cdr3_nt: TGCGCCAGCAGCTTGGGAGCGGGAGGTACCGGCTACGAGCAGTACTTC

v_call: TRBV20-1
clone_size: few
d_call: TRBD2
j_call: TRBJ2-2
cdr3_aa: CSASWALGRVNTGELFF
cdr3_nt: TGCAGTGCTAGTTGGGCCCTTGGGAGGGTGAACACCGGGGAGCTGTTTTTT

v_call: TRBV20-1
clone_size: many
d_call: TRBD2
j_call: TRBJ2-3
cdr3_aa: CSARDRGTSGRYTQYF
cdr3_nt: TGCAGTGCTAGAGATCGCGGGACTAGCGGGAGATATACGCAGTATTTT

v_call: TRBV6-1
clone_size: many
d_call: TRBD1
j_call: TRBJ1-5
cdr3_aa: CAIRQGGQPQHF
cdr3_nt: TGTGCCATCAGACAGGGCGGACAGCCCCAGCATTTT

v_call: TRBV30
clone_size: many
d_call: -
j_call: TRBJ2-7
cdr3_aa: CAWSVGDEQYF
cdr3_nt: TGTGCCTGGAGTGTCGGGGACGAGCAGTACTTC

v_call: TRBV29-1
clone_size: many
d_call: -
j_call: TRBJ2-3
cdr3_aa: CSVQLSSDTQYF
cdr3_nt: TGCAGCGTACAACTATCCTCAGATACGCAGTATTTT

v_call: TRBV30
clone_size: many
d_call: TRBD1
j_call: TRBJ1-1
cdr3_aa: CAWSPKLGQSDTEAFF
cdr3_nt: TGTGCCTGGAGTCCGAAACTGGGACAGTCGGACACTGAAGCTTTCTTT

v_call: TRBV5-1
clone_size: few
d_call: -
j_call: TRBJ1-2
cdr3_aa: CASSLGGDGYGYTF
cdr3_nt: TGCGCCAGCAGCTTGGGAGGAGATGGCTATGGCTACACCTTC

v_call: TRBV20-1
clone_size: medium-sized
d_call: TRBD1
j_call: TRBJ1-1
cdr3_aa: CSARGVGQGVYAFF
cdr3_nt: TGCAGTGCTAGAGGGGTCGGACAGGGTGTGTACGCTTTCTTT

v_call: TRBV11-3
clone_size: -
d_call: -
j_call: TRBJ2-3
cdr3_aa: CASSPARSTGTQYF
cdr3_nt: TGTGCCAGCAGCCCCGCGAGGTCCACGGGTACGCAGTATTTT

v_call: TRBV5-5
clone_size: -
d_call: -
j_call: TRBJ2-2
cdr3_aa: CASSSRLVLGQNTGELFF
cdr3_nt: TGTGCCAGCAGCTCTCGACTAGTCCTTGGGCAGAACACCGGGGAGCTGTTTTTT

v_call: TRBV6-6
clone_size: -
d_call: TRBD2
j_call: TRBJ2-1
cdr3_aa: CASSLTGLAYNEQFF
cdr3_nt: TGTGCCAGCAGTTTAACGGGACTAGCGTACAATGAGCAGTTCTTC

v_call: TRBV10-3
clone_size: medium-sized
d_call: TRBD2
j_call: TRBJ2-7
cdr3_aa: CAIGLAGDRNEQYF
cdr3_nt: TGTGCCATCGGCCTGGCGGGAGATAGGAACGAGCAGTACTTC

v_call: TRBV19
clone_size: few
d_call: -
j_call: TRBJ2-1
cdr3_aa: CASSLRGFGNEQFF
cdr3_nt: TGTGCCAGTAGTCTTCGCGGGTTCGGCAATGAGCAGTTCTTC

v_call: TRBV9
clone_size: few
d_call: -
j_call: TRBJ1-1
cdr3_aa: CASSVPLSPGANTEAFF
cdr3_nt: TGTGCCAGCAGCGTACCCTTGTCTCCAGGGGCGAACACTGAAGCTTTCTTT

v_call: TRBV12-5
clone_size: many
d_call: TRBD1
j_call: TRBJ2-5
cdr3_aa: CASGLVQDGRGTEETQYF
cdr3_nt: TGTGCTAGTGGTTTGGTACAGGATGGCAGGGGGACAGAAGAGACCCAGTACTTC

v_call: TRBV13
clone_size: many
d_call: -
j_call: TRBJ2-3
cdr3_aa: CASSPGDPSTDTQYF
cdr3_nt: TGTGCCAGCAGCCCGGGAGATCCTAGCACAGATACGCAGTATTTT

v_call: TRBV5-1
clone_size: many
d_call: -
j_call: TRBJ1-2
cdr3_aa: CASSSGGSNYGYTF
cdr3_nt: TGCGCCAGCAGCTCCGGGGGGAGTAACTATGGCTACACCTTC

v_call: TRBV20-1
clone_size: -
d_call: -
j_call: TRBJ2-5
cdr3_aa: CSARDLFRQGEVETQYF
cdr3_nt: TGCAGTGCTAGAGACCTTTTTAGGCAGGGGGAGGTGGAGACCCAGTACTTC